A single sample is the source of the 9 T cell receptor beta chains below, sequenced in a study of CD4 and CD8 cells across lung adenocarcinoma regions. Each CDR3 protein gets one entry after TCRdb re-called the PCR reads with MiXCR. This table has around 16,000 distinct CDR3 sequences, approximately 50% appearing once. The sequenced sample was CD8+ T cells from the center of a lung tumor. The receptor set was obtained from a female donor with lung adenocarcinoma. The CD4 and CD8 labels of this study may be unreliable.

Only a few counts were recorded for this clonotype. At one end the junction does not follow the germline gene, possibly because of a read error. The CDR3 sequence: CAGSGGGDQETQYF. In nucleotides, the CDR3 is TGTGCCGGCAGCGGGGGGGGAGACCAAGAGACCCAGTACTTC. This rearrangement joins TRBV6-1 to TRBJ2-5, with 10 bases that match TRBD2. Looked up from germline, CDR1 is MNHNS and CDR2 is SASEGT. There are 14 residues in the CDR3.

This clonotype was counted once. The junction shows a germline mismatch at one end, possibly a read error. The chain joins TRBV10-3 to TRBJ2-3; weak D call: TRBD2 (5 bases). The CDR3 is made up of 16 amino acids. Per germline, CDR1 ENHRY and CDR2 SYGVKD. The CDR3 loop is CAIRGSGGRAVDTQYF. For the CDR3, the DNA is TGTGCCATCAGGGGGTCCGGAGGCCGTGCCGTAGATACGCAGTATTTC.

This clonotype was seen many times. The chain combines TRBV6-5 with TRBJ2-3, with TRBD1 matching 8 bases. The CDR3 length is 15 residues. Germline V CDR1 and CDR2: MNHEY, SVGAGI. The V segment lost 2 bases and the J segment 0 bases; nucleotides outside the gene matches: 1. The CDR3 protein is CASSYRDRSTDTQYF. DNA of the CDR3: TGTGCCAGCAGTTACCGGGACAGGAGCACAGATACGCAGTATTTT.

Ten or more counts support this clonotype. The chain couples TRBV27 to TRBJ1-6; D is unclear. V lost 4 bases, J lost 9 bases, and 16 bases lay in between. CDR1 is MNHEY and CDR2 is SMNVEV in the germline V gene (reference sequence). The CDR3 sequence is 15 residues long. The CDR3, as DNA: TGTGCCAGCAGTTGGAATATCGCAGAAGGTTCACCCCTCCACTTT. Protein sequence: CASSWNIAEGSPLHF.

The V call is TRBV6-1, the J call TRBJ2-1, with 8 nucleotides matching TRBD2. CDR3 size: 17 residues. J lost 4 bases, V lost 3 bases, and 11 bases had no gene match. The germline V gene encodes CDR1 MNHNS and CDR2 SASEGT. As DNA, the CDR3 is TGTGCCAGCAGTGACCTCCCCGGGAGGGGATTGTACAATGAGCAGTTCTTC. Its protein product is CASSDLPGRGLYNEQFF.

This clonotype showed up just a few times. The chain's CDR3 is CASSLDFSIGYTF. In DNA, the CDR3 is TGTGCCAGCAGCTTAGATTTTTCGATTGGCTACACCTTC. The chain links TRBV7-9 to TRBJ1-2; D ambiguous. The CDR3 is made up of 13 amino acids. The germline CDR1 and CDR2 sequences are SEHNR and FQNEAQ (reference sequence). V lost 1 base and J 7 bases, leaving 10 bases between the germline ends.

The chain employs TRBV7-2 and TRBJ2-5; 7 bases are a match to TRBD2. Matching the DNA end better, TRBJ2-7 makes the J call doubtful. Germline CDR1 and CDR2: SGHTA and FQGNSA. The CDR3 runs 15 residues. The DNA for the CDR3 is TGTGCCAGCAGCTTAAGAGCGGGGTGGGCCTACGAGCAGTACTTC. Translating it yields CASSLRAGWAYEQYF.

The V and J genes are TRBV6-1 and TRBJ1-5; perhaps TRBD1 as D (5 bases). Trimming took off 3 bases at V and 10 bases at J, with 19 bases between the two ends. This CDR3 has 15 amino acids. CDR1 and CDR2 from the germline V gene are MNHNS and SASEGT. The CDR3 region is CASSDRGPGMNPQHF. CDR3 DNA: TGTGCCAGCAGTGACCGGGGCCCCGGTATGAATCCCCAGCATTTT.

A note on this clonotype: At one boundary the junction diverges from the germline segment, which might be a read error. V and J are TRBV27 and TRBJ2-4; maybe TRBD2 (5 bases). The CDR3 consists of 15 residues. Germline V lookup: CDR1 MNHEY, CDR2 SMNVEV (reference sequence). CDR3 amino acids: CASSSARVAKNIQYF. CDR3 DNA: TGTGCCAGCAGTTCGGCGCGGGTGGCCAAAAACATTCAGTACTTT.